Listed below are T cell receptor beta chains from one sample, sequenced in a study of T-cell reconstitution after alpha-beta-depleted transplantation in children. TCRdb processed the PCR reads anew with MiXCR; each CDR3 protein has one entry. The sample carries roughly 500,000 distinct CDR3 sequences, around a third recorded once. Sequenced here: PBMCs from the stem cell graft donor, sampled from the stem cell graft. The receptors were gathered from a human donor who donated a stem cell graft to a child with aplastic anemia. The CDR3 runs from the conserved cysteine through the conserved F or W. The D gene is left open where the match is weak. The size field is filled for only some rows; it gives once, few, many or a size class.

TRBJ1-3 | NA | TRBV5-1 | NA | CASSPVGGDTIYF | TGCGCCAGCAGCCCCGTTGGGGGAGACACCATATATTTT
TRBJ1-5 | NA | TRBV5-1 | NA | CASSSVGPQHF | TGCGCCAGCAGCTCGGTGGGGCCCCAGCATTTT
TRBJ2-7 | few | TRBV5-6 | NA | CASREGPSGMYEQYF | TGTGCCAGCAGGGAGGGACCATCGGGTATGTACGAGCAGTACTTC
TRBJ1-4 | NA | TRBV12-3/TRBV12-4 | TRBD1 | CASSSTWDRQEKLFF | TGTGCCAGCAGTTCCACCTGGGACAGGCAAGAAAAACTGTTTTTT
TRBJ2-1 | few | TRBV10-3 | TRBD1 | CAISRQGTMDEQFF | TGTGCCATCAGTAGACAGGGAACGATGGATGAGCAGTTCTTC
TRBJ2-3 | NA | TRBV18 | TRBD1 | CASSPQGQGYADTQYF | TGTGCCAGCTCACCCCAAGGACAGGGGTACGCAGATACGCAGTATTTT
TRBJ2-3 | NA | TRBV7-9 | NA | CASSLKGADTQYF | TGTGCCAGCAGCTTAAAAGGGGCAGATACGCAGTATTTT
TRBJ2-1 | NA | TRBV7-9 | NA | CASSPNQGGTKFF | TGTGCCAGCAGCCCCAACCAGGGGGGGACTAAGTTCTTC
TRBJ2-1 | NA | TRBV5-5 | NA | CASSRDNTFYNEQFF | TGTGCCAGCAGCCGGGACAATACGTTTTACAATGAGCAGTTCTTC
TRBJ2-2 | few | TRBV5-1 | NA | CASSLGGADGGELFF | TGCGCCAGCAGCTTGGGAGGGGCTGATGGCGGGGAGCTGTTTTTT
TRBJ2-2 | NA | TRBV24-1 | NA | CATSVSRGPGELFF | TGTGCCACCAGTGTGTCCAGGGGACCCGGGGAGCTGTTTTTT
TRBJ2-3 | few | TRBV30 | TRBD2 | CAWSVLRTSGRVADTQYF | TGTGCCTGGAGTGTACTACGGACTAGCGGGAGGGTTGCAGATACGCAGTATTTT
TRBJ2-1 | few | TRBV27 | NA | CASSLGVGNEQFF | TGTGCCAGCAGTTTGGGGGTCGGTAATGAGCAGTTCTTC
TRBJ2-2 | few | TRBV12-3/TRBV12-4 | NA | CASRGVAANTGELFF | TGTGCCAGCAGAGGTGTAGCGGCGAACACCGGGGAGCTGTTTTTT
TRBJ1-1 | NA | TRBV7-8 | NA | CASSPDEENTEAFF | TGTGCCAGCAGCCCTGATGAGGAGAACACTGAAGCTTTCTTT
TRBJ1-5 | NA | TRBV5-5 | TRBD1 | CASSNGQGRNQPQHF | TGTGCCAGCAGCAATGGACAGGGACGCAATCAGCCCCAGCATTTT
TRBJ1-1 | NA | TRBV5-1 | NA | CASSLARHTEAFF | TGCGCCAGCAGCTTGGCCCGGCACACTGAAGCTTTCTTT
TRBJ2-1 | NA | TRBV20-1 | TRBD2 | CSARDGSGSNNEQFF | TGCAGTGCTAGAGACGGTAGCGGGAGTAACAATGAGCAGTTCTTC
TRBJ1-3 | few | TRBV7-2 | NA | CASSEGLSGNTIYF | TGTGCCAGCAGTGAGGGTTTGAGTGGAAACACCATATATTTT
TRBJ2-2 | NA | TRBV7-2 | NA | CASILGPPPLGELFF | TGTGCCAGCATCTTAGGCCCTCCACCGTTAGGGGAGCTGTTTTTT
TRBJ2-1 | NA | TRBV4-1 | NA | CASSPLDQYNEQFF | TGCGCCAGCAGCCCCCTGGACCAGTACAATGAGCAGTTCTTC
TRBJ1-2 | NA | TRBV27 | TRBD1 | CASRVGTGPTNNYGYTF | TGTGCCAGCAGAGTGGGGACAGGCCCCACCAATAACTATGGCTACACCTTC
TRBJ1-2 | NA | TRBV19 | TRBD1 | CASGRTGGLYGYTF | TGTGCCAGTGGAAGAACAGGGGGACTCTATGGCTACACCTTC
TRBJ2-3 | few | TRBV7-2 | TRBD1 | CASSFTGTANTDTQYF | TGTGCCAGCAGCTTCACCGGGACAGCTAACACAGATACGCAGTATTTT
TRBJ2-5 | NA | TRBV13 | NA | CASSKRRSEQETQYF | TGTGCCAGCTCCAAGAGGCGAAGTGAGCAAGAGACCCAGTACTTC
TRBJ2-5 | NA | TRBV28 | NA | CASRATGAPEETQYF | TGTGCCAGCAGGGCGACGGGGGCGCCAGAAGAGACCCAGTACTTC
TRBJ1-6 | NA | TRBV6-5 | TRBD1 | CASRPGTGETSPLHF | TGTGCCAGCAGGCCCGGGACAGGGGAAACGTCACCCCTCCACTTT
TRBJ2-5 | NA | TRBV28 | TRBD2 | CASSGGSTETQYF | TGTGCCAGCAGTGGCGGGAGTACGGAGACCCAGTACTTC
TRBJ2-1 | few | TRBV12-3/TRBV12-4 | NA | CASTQTRTSEQFF | TGTGCCAGCACCCAAACCCGGACATCCGAGCAGTTCTTC
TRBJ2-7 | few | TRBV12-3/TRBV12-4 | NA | CASSHYTGGVYEQYF | TGTGCCAGCAGTCACTACACAGGGGGGGTGTACGAGCAGTACTTC
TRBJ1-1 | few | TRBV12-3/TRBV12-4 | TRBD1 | CASSRLGQGGRAFF | TGTGCCAGCAGTCGACTTGGACAGGGGGGAAGAGCTTTCTTT
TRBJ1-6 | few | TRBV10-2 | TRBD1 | CASSWTGVNSPLHF | TGCGCCAGCAGCTGGACAGGGGTTAATTCACCCCTCCACTTT
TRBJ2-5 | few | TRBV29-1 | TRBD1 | CSVEDRGQETQYF | TGCAGCGTTGAGGACAGGGGGCAAGAGACCCAGTACTTC
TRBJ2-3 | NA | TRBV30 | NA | CAWSTGAGGLTDTQYF | TGTGCCTGGAGTACGGGGGCTGGGGGCCTAACAGATACGCAGTATTTT
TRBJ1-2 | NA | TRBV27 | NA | CASSGRVGYGYTF | TGTGCCAGCTCGGGGCGGGTCGGGTATGGCTACACCTTC
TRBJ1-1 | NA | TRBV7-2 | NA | CASSSNMNTEAFF | TGTGCCAGCAGCTCCAATATGAACACTGAAGCTTTCTTT
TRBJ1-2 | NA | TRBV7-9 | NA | CASSPIVAGGYTF | TGTGCCAGCAGCCCTATCGTCGCCGGGGGCTACACCTTC
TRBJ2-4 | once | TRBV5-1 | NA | CASSTALAKNIQYF | TGCGCCAGCAGCACAGCCCTAGCCAAAAACATTCAGTACTTC
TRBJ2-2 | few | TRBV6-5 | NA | CASSYGGSNTGELFF | TGTGCCAGCAGTTACGGCGGATCGAACACCGGGGAGCTGTTTTTT
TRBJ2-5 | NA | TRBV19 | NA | CASSALAARETQYF | TGTGCCAGTAGTGCGTTAGCGGCTCGGGAGACCCAGTACTTC
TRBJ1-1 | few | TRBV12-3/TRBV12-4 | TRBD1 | CASSLPNLRQGEAFF | TGTGCCAGCAGTTTACCCAATTTGAGACAGGGTGAAGCTTTCTTT
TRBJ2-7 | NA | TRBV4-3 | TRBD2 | CASSQAIAGGGYEQYF | TGCGCCAGCAGCCAGGCTATAGCGGGAGGTGGTTACGAGCAGTACTTC
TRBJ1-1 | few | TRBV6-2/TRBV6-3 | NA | CASRQQGPLAEAFF | TGTGCCAGCAGACAACAGGGCCCCCTGGCTGAAGCTTTCTTT
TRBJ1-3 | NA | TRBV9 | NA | CASSVAPGTSSGNTIYF | TGTGCCAGCAGCGTAGCCCCGGGAACGAGCTCTGGAAACACCATATATTTT
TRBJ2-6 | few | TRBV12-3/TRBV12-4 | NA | CASFLSSGANVLTF | TGTGCCAGCTTCCTGAGCTCTGGGGCCAACGTCCTGACTTTC
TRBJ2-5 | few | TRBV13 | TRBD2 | CASSLKSGGSETQYF | TGTGCCAGCAGCTTAAAATCGGGAGGGAGTGAGACCCAGTACTTC
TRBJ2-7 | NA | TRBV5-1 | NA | CASSLGFYEQYF | TGCGCCAGCAGCCTGGGATTTTACGAGCAGTACTTC
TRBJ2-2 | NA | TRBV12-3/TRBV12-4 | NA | CASRGSRNTGELFF | TGTGCCAGCCGGGGCAGCAGGAACACCGGGGAGCTGTTTTTT
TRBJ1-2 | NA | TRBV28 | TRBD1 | CASSVMGQASYGYTF | TGTGCCAGCAGTGTCATGGGACAGGCAAGCTATGGCTACACCTTC
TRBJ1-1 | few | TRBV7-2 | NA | CASSLWTNTEAFF | TGTGCCAGCAGCTTATGGACGAACACTGAAGCTTTCTTT
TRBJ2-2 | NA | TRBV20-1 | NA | CSARIRGADTGELFF | TGCAGTGCTAGAATCCGGGGTGCGGACACCGGGGAGCTGTTTTTT
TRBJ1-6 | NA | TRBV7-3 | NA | CASSSGYSPLHF | TGTGCCAGCAGCTCAGGGTATTCACCCCTCCACTTT
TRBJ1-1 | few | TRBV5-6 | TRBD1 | CASSWGTGTLSMNTEAFF | TGTGCCAGCAGCTGGGGGACAGGGACTCTAAGCATGAACACTGAAGCTTTCTTT
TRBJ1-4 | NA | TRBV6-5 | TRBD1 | CATRTGDEKLFF | TGTGCCACCCGGACAGGGGATGAAAAACTGTTTTTT
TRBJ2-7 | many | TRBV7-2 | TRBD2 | CASSPPGLAGAYEQYF | TGTGCCAGCAGCCCACCAGGACTAGCGGGAGCCTACGAGCAGTACTTC